This TCR beta chain was recovered during a study of control samples from healthy donors and cancer patients. Clones were read by immunoSEQ multiplex PCR, and TCRdb kept only the in-frame ones, dropping some. Altogether about 73,000 clones are present, around 92% being singletons, with the ten largest covering around 19%. This clone was recorded once. The sequencing input was PBMCs. This TCR came from a man aged 55 to 69 with lung cancer.

DNA for the CDR3: TGTGCCAGCGGAGACAGGGGGAGTCAGCCCCAGCATTTT. It codes for CASGDRGSQPQHF. This chain uses TRBV7-3 with TRBJ1-5; 9 bases align to TRBD1. Trimming at V came to 8 bases and at J to 6 bases, leaving 5 bases not matched to a gene. The CDR3 extends over 13 amino acids. Per the germline V gene, CDR1 is SGHTA and CDR2 is FQGTGA.